This T cell receptor beta chain is drawn from a study of blood T cells in healthy people across ages. Details on this clonotype: Its antigen remains unidentified.

This CDR3 has 16 amino acids. V shed 2 bases and J shed 0 bases, with 12 bases lying between them. Germline V gives CDR1 MNHNY, CDR2 SVGAGI (reference sequence). The amount of total RNA extracted per sample was at least 5.5 micrograms. Regarding the study as a whole: Higher naive T cell percentage went strongly together with higher TCR beta diversity.

Alongside a J-beta primer mix, a sample-barcoded 5' primer served in a second PCR lasting about 7 to 11 cycles. Each cDNA molecule was tagged by a template-switch adaptor that had 12 random nucleotides. CDR3-containing paired-end reads numbered at least 3 million in each sample. TCRdb analysed the 5' RACE reads with MiXCR anew, one entry per CDR3 protein. The table includes some 1 million distinct CDR3 sequences, around 45% detected once. This TCR was sampled from a woman in her sixties in good health. The genes are TRBV6-6 and TRBJ2-3; D gene unclear. The material sequenced was blood. Here the CDR3 reads CASSYRVAASTDTQYF. The CDR3 DNA follows: TGTGCCAGCAGTTACAGGGTGGCGGCTAGCACAGATACGCAGTATTTT.